Listed below are T cell receptor beta chains from one sample, sequenced in a study of T cell changes during pregnancy in multiple sclerosis. Profiling relied on immunoSEQ multiplex PCR, and the TCRdb table lists in-frame clones only, not all of them. Among tens of thousands of clones, roughly 90% were seen once, and the ten largest hold 1.5% to 2%. Sequences were derived from peripheral blood, sampled in the first trimester of pregnancy. These receptor sequences come from a female donor in good health, enrolled as a control in a pregnancy study. CDR3s include the opening cysteine and the closing phenylalanine or tryptophan. Fields, in order: clone size, J gene, D gene, V gene, CDR3 DNA, CDR3 protein. A D gene is named only where the DNA matches it firmly. Only some rows state a clone size, as once, few, many or a class for expanded clones.

clone size: NA; J gene: TRBJ2-1; D gene: NA; V gene: TRBV5-4; CDR3 DNA: TGTGCCAGCAGCTTCCGTCGAGTCGATGAGCAGTTCTTC; CDR3 protein: CASSFRRVDEQFF
clone size: NA; J gene: TRBJ1-4; D gene: NA; V gene: TRBV7-2; CDR3 DNA: TGTGCCAGCAGCTTCGAGCCCACTTGGGAAAAACTGTTTTTT; CDR3 protein: CASSFEPTWEKLFF
clone size: NA; J gene: TRBJ1-3; D gene: NA; V gene: TRBV30; CDR3 DNA: TGTGCCTGGAGTGGAGGGAATACTGGAAACACCATATATTTT; CDR3 protein: CAWSGGNTGNTIYF
clone size: NA; J gene: TRBJ1-5; D gene: NA; V gene: TRBV4-1; CDR3 DNA: TGCGCCAGCAGCCAATGGACTGAACATAGCAATCAGCCCCAGCATTTT; CDR3 protein: CASSQWTEHSNQPQHF
clone size: NA; J gene: TRBJ2-7; D gene: TRBD2; V gene: TRBV5-1; CDR3 DNA: TGCGCCAGCAGCGTCGGGACTAGCGGATATACCTACGAGCAGTACTTC; CDR3 protein: CASSVGTSGYTYEQYF
clone size: NA; J gene: TRBJ2-7; D gene: NA; V gene: TRBV5-6; CDR3 DNA: TGTGCCAGCAGAAAACAGGCGCTCTCCTACGAGCAGTACTTC; CDR3 protein: CASRKQALSYEQYF
clone size: NA; J gene: TRBJ2-7; D gene: NA; V gene: TRBV5-1; CDR3 DNA: TGCGCCAGCAGCTTGGATCTAAACTCCTACGAGCAGTACTTC; CDR3 protein: CASSLDLNSYEQYF
clone size: NA; J gene: TRBJ1-5; D gene: TRBD1; V gene: TRBV28; CDR3 DNA: TGTGCCAGCAAACAGGGGATCTACGGCAATCAGCCCCAGCATTTT; CDR3 protein: CASKQGIYGNQPQHF
clone size: NA; J gene: TRBJ2-2; D gene: TRBD1; V gene: TRBV29-1; CDR3 DNA: TGCAGCGCCCTACAGGGGTCGGCCGGGGAGCTGTTTTTT; CDR3 protein: CSALQGSAGELFF
clone size: NA; J gene: TRBJ1-5; D gene: NA; V gene: TRBV28; CDR3 DNA: TGTGCCAGCAGTACCCTGGGGGGGGCTAATCAGCCCCAGCATTTT; CDR3 protein: CASSTLGGANQPQHF
clone size: NA; J gene: TRBJ2-1; D gene: NA; V gene: TRBV21-1; CDR3 DNA: TGTGCCAGCAGGACAGGGACTAGCGGCTACAATGAGCAGTTCTTC; CDR3 protein: CASRTGTSGYNEQFF
clone size: NA; J gene: TRBJ2-7; D gene: NA; V gene: TRBV28; CDR3 DNA: TGTGCCAGCAGTTCAACGAGAACCTACGAGCAGTACTTC; CDR3 protein: CASSSTRTYEQYF
clone size: NA; J gene: TRBJ2-1; D gene: NA; V gene: TRBV5-1; CDR3 DNA: TGCGCCAGCAGCCCAACCCTGGACAGAGACCTCTACAATGAGCAGTTCTTC; CDR3 protein: CASSPTLDRDLYNEQFF
clone size: NA; J gene: TRBJ2-6; D gene: NA; V gene: TRBV12-5; CDR3 DNA: TGTGCTAGTGGTACAAGCAATGCAGGACAAAGTCGGGCCAACGTCCTGACTTTC; CDR3 protein: CASGTSNAGQSRANVLTF
clone size: few; J gene: TRBJ1-5; D gene: NA; V gene: TRBV7-2; CDR3 DNA: TGTGCCAGCAGCTTCACTAATAGCAATCAGCCCCAGCATTTT; CDR3 protein: CASSFTNSNQPQHF
clone size: once; J gene: TRBJ2-1; D gene: TRBD2; V gene: TRBV30; CDR3 DNA: TGTGCCTGGAGTGTAGGGACTAGCGGGAGGGCCAATGAGCAGTTCTTC; CDR3 protein: CAWSVGTSGRANEQFF
clone size: NA; J gene: TRBJ2-3; D gene: TRBD1; V gene: TRBV13; CDR3 DNA: TGTGCCAGCAGCGGACTGGGACAGGGCGAAGATACGCAGTATTTT; CDR3 protein: CASSGLGQGEDTQYF
clone size: NA; J gene: TRBJ2-7; D gene: TRBD1; V gene: TRBV5-1; CDR3 DNA: TGCGCCAGCAGCTTTAACAGGGGGCAAAGCTACGAGCAGTACTTC; CDR3 protein: CASSFNRGQSYEQYF
clone size: once; J gene: TRBJ2-7; D gene: NA; V gene: TRBV28; CDR3 DNA: TGTGCCAGCAGTTGGGGGCGGGGGAGTTACGAGCAGTACTTC; CDR3 protein: CASSWGRGSYEQYF
clone size: NA; J gene: TRBJ2-7; D gene: NA; V gene: TRBV28; CDR3 DNA: TGTGCCAGCAGTCCCGGAAAGCGGACGGTTTACGAGCAGTACTTC; CDR3 protein: CASSPGKRTVYEQYF
clone size: NA; J gene: TRBJ2-1; D gene: NA; V gene: TRBV5-1; CDR3 DNA: TGCGCCAGCAGCCCGCCCGTAGATCTGTTCTTC; CDR3 protein: CASSPPVDLFF
clone size: NA; J gene: TRBJ2-7; D gene: TRBD2; V gene: TRBV9; CDR3 DNA: TGTGCCAGCAGCGTAGGGGCGGGAGCACCCTACGAGCAGTACTTC; CDR3 protein: CASSVGAGAPYEQYF
clone size: NA; J gene: TRBJ2-4; D gene: NA; V gene: TRBV5-4; CDR3 DNA: TGTGCCAGCAGATCCTTCGGGGGAAACAATGACATTCAGTACTTC; CDR3 protein: CASRSFGGNNDIQYF
clone size: NA; J gene: TRBJ2-7; D gene: NA; V gene: TRBV19; CDR3 DNA: TGTGCCAGTAGCTCCCCAGGCTTCTACGAGCAGTACTTC; CDR3 protein: CASSSPGFYEQYF
clone size: NA; J gene: TRBJ2-5; D gene: NA; V gene: TRBV14; CDR3 DNA: TGTGCCAGCAGCCAAAGGAAAGGACGGGGAGAGACCCAGTACTTC; CDR3 protein: CASSQRKGRGETQYF
clone size: NA; J gene: TRBJ2-2; D gene: NA; V gene: TRBV5-4; CDR3 DNA: TGTGCCAGCAGCTTGGTCGTCGGTAGAGTCAGGACCGGGGAGCTGTTTTTT; CDR3 protein: CASSLVVGRVRTGELFF
clone size: NA; J gene: TRBJ2-7; D gene: TRBD2; V gene: TRBV4-2; CDR3 DNA: TGTGCCAGCAGCCACGGGACAGGTACTAGCGGGAGGCCTTCTGGCGAGCAGTACTTC; CDR3 protein: CASSHGTGTSGRPSGEQYF